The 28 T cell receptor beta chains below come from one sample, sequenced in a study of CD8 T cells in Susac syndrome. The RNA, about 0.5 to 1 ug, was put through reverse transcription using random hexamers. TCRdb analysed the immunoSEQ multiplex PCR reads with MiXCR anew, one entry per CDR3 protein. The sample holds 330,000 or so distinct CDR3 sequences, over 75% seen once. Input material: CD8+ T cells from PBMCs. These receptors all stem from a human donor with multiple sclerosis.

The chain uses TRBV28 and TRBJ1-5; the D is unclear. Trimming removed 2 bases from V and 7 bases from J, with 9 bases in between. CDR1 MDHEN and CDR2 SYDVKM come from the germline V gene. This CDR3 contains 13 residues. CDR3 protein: CASSLVVGQPQHF. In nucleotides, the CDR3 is TGTGCCAGCAGTTTAGTGGTCGGCCAGCCCCAGCATTTT.

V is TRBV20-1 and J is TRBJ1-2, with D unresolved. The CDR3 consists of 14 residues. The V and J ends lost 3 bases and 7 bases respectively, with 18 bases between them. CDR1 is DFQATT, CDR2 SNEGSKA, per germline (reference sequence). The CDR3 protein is CSASCGRYLCGYTF. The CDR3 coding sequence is TGCAGTGCTAGTTGTGGCAGGTATCTCTGTGGCTACACCTTC.

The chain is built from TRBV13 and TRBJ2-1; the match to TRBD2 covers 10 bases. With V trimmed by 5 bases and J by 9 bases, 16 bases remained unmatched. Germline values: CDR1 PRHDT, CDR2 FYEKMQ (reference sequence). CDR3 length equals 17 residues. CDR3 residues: CASSTLAGEAPGGEQFF. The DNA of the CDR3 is TGTGCCAGCAGCACCCTAGCGGGAGAAGCCCCCGGTGGTGAGCAGTTCTTC. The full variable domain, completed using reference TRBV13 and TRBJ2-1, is AAGVIQSPRHLIKEKRETATLKCYPIPRHDTVYWYQQGPGQDPQFLISFYEKMQSDKGSIPDRFSAQQFSDYHSELNMSSLELGDSALYFCASSTLAGEAPGGEQFFGPGTRLTVL.

The CDR3 loop reads CASSLRLAGGVDNEQFF. The CDR3 DNA follows: TGCGCCAGCAGCCTCCGACTAGCGGGAGGGGTAGACAATGAGCAGTTCTTC. V usage is TRBV4-1 and J usage is TRBJ2-1, with 14 bases that match TRBD2. This CDR3 spans 17 amino acids. From germline, CDR1 is MGHRA and CDR2 YSYEKL. With 4 bases clipped from V and 5 bases from J, the junction kept 7 bases outside the gene matches.

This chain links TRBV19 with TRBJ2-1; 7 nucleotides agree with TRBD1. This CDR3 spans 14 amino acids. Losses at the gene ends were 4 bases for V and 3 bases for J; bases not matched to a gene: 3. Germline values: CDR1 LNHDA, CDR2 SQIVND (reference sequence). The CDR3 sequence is CASSRDSFYNEQFF. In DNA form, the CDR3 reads TGTGCCAGTAGTAGGGACAGCTTCTACAATGAGCAGTTCTTC.

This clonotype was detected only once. The DNA of the CDR3 is TGTGCCAGTAGTATTCCGGGCGTCCAAGAGACCCAGTACTTC. Translated, it gives CASSIPGVQETQYF. J is TRBJ2-5 and V is TRBV19; no clear D gene. Germline-derived CDR1 and CDR2 are LNHDA and SQIVND (reference sequence). The CDR3 runs 14 residues. The ends were cut back, 3 bases at V and 1 base at J, with 9 bases in the middle. Based on the CDR3 plus reference TRBV19 and TRBJ2-5, the full variable domain is DGGITQSPKYLFRKEGQNVTLSCEQNLNHDAMYWYRQDPGQGLRLIYYSQIVNDFQKGDIAEGYSVSREKKESFPLTVTSAQKNPTAFYLCASSIPGVQETQYFGPGTRLLVL.

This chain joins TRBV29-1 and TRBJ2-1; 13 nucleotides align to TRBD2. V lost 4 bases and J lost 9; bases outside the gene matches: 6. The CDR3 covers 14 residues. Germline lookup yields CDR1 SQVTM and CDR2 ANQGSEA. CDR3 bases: TGCAGCGTTGGTGGGGGACTAGCGGGATTTGAGCAGTTCTTC. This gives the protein CSVGGGLAGFEQFF.

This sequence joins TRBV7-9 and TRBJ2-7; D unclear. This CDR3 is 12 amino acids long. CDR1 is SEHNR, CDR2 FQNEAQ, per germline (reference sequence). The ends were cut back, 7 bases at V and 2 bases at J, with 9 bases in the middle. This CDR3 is CASNLFPYEQYF. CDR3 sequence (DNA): TGTGCCAGCAACCTTTTCCCCTACGAGCAGTACTTC.

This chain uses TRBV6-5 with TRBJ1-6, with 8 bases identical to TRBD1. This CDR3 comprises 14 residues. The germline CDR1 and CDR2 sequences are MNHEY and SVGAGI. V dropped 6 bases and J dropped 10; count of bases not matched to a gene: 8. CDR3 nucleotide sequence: TGTGCCAGCAGGGTGACAGGGGCAGGATCACCCCTCCACTTT. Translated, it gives CASRVTGAGSPLHF.

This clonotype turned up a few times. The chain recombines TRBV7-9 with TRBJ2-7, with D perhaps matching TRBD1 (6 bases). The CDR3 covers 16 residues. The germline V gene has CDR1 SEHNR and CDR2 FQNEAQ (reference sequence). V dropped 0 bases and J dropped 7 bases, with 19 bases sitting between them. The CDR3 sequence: CASSLAPHRDLREQYF. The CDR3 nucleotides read TGTGCCAGCAGCTTAGCGCCCCACAGGGATCTGAGGGAGCAGTACTTC.

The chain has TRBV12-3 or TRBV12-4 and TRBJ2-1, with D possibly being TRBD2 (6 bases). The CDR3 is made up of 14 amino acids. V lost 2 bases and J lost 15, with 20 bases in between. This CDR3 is CASSLTSPKEVWFF. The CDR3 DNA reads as TGTGCCAGCAGTTTAACTAGCCCCAAAGAGGTGTGGTTCTTC.

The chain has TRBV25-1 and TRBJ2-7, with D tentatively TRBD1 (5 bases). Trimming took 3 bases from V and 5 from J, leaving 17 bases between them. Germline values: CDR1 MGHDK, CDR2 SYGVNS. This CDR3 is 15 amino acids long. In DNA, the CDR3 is TGTGCCAGCAGTGACGGTGTAGGGGTCTCAAACGAGCAGTACTTC. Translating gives CASSDGVGVSNEQYF.

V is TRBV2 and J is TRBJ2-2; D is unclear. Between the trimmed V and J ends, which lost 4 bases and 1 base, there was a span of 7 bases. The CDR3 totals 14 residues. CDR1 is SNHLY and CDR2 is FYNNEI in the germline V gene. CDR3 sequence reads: CASSVWQNTGELFF. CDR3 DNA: TGTGCCAGCAGTGTTTGGCAGAACACCGGGGAGCTGTTTTTT. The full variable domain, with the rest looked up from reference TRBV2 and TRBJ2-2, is EPEVTQTPSHQVTQMGQEVILRCVPISNHLYFYWYRQILGQKVEFLVSFYNNEISEKSEIFDDQFSVERPDGSNFTLKIRSTKLEDSAMYFCASSVWQNTGELFFGEGSRLTVL.

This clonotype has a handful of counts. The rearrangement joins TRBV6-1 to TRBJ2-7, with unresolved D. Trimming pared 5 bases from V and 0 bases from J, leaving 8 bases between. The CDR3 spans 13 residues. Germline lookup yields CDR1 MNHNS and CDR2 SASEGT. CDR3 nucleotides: TGTGCCAGCAGTTCGGCTAACTCCTACGAGCAGTACTTC. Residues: CASSSANSYEQYF.

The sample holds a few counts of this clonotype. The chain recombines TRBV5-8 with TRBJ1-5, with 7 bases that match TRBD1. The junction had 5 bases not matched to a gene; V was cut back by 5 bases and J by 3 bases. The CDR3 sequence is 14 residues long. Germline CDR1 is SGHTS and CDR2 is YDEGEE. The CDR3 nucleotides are TGTGCCAGCAGGACTACAGGGGTCAATCAGCCCCAGCATTTT. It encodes CASRTTGVNQPQHF.

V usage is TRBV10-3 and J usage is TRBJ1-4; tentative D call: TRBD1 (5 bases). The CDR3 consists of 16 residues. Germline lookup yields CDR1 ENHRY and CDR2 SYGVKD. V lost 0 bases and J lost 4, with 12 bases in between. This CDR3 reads CAISESGAGSNEKLFF. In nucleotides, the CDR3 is TGTGCCATCAGTGAGTCAGGGGCAGGGAGTAATGAAAAACTGTTTTTT.

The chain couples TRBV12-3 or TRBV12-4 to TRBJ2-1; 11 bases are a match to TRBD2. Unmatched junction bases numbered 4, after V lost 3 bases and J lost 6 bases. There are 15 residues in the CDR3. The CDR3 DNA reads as TGTGCCAGCAGTTTCCCTAGCGGGAGGCTCAATGAGCAGTTCTTC. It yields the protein CASSFPSGRLNEQFF.

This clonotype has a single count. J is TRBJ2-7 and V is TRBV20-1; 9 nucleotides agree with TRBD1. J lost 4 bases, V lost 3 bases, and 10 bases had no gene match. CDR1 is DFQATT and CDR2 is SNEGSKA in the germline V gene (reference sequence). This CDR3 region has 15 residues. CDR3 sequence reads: CSASFRDRVSYEQYF. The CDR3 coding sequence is TGCAGTGCTAGCTTTCGGGACAGGGTTTCGTACGAGCAGTACTTC.

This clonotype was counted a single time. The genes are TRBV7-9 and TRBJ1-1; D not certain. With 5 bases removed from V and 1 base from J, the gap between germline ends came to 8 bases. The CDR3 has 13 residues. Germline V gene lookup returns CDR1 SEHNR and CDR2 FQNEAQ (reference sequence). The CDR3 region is CASSVDGNTEAFF. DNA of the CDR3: TGTGCCAGCAGCGTAGACGGGAACACTGAAGCTTTCTTT.

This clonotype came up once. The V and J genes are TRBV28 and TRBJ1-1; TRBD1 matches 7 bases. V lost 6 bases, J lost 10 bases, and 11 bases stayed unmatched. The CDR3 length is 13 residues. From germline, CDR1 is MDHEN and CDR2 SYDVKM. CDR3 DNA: TGTGCCAGCAGCCCTCAGGGGGGCGTTGGAGCTTTCTTT. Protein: CASSPQGGVGAFF.

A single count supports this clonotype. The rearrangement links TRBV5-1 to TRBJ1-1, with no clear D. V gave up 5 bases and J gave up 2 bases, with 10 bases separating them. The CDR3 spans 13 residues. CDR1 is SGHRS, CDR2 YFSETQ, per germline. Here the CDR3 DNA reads TGCGCCAGCAGATCCTCCGGTAACACTGAAGCTTTCTTT. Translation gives CASRSSGNTEAFF.

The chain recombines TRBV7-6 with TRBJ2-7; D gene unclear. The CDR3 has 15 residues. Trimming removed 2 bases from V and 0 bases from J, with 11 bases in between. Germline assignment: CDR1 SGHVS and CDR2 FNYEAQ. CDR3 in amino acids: CASSLSATPSYEQYF. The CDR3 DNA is TGTGCCAGCAGCTTATCCGCGACCCCCTCCTACGAGCAGTACTTC.

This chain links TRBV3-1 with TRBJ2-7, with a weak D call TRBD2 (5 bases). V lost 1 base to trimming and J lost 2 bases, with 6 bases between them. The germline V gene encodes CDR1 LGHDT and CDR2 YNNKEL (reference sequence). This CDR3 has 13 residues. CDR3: CASSQVGAYEQYF. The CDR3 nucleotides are TGTGCCAGCAGCCAAGTGGGAGCCTACGAGCAGTACTTC.

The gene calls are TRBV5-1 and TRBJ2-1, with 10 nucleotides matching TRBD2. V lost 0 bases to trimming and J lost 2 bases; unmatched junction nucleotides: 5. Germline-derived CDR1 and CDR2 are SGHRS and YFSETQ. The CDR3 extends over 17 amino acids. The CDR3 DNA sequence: TGCGCCAGCAGCTTGGCCCGGGGACTAGCGCCCTACAATGAGCAGTTCTTC. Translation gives CASSLARGLAPYNEQFF. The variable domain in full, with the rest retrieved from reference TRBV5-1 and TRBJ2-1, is KAGVTQTPRYLIKTRGQQVTLSCSPISGHRSVSWYQQTPGQGLQFLFEYFSETQRNKGNFPGRFSGRQFSNSRSEMNVSTLELGDSALYLCASSLARGLAPYNEQFFGPGTRLTVL.

CDR3 DNA sequence: TGCGCCAGCAGCCAAGAGCCCGGGACTATACACGAGCAGTACTTC. As protein: CASSQEPGTIHEQYF. The rearrangement uses TRBV4-3 and TRBJ2-7, with 7 bases that match TRBD2. Germline V gives CDR1 LGHNA, CDR2 YSLEER. Unmatched junction bases numbered 7, after V lost 0 bases and J lost 5 bases. The CDR3 is 15 residues long.

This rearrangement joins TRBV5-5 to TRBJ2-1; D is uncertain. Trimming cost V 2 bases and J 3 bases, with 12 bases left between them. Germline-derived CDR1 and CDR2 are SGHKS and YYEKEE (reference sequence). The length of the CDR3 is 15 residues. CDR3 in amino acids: CASSFSLPSYNEQFF. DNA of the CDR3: TGTGCCAGCAGCTTCTCCCTCCCCAGCTACAATGAGCAGTTCTTC.

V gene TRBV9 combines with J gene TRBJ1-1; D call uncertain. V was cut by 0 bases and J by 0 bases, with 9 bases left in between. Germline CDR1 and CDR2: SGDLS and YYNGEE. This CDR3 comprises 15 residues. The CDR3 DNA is TGTGCCAGCAGCGTAGTGAGGAACATGAACACTGAAGCTTTCTTT. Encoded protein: CASSVVRNMNTEAFF.

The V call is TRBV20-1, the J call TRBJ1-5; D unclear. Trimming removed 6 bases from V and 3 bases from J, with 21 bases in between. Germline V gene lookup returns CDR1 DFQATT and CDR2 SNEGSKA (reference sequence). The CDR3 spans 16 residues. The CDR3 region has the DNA TGCAGTGCCGATCCACCCTTATTGAGTTACAATCAGCCCCAGCATTTT. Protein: CSADPPLLSYNQPQHF.